The 28 T cell receptor beta chains in this list originate from one sample, sequenced in a study of vaccination and CD4 T cells after COVID-19 (dated by TCRdb to the early 2020s). Read against the paper, the sample's treatment or condition label means: approximately 10-day PBMC culture with coronavirus spike peptide pools or control peptides (ViraFEST assay). CD4+ T cells from unexposed donors were collected before the COVID-19 pandemic (2011-2018). The library was prepared using PCR. TCRdb shows the sequencer as Illumina iSeq 100. DNA from cultured CD4+ T cells underwent TCR sequencing with the Oncomine TCR Beta short-read assay at the Johns Hopkins FTIC core. TCRdb handled the public reads itself, with Q25 trimming in fastp and clone calling in MiXCR, and kept productive beta chains. Each entry merges the rows of one CDR3 protein and shows their most common DNA and genes. The table for this sample lists around 5,000 distinct CDR3 sequences; around 37% of them were counted only once. In total, the top ten clones hold roughly 50% of the sample.

Their cognate antigens are unknown. The sample comprised CD4+ T cells from blood, cultured in vitro. The receptors shown here come from a human donor in good health.

This clonotype qualifies as medium-sized. The chain is built from TRBV27 and TRBJ1-2; D unclear. The germline gives CDR1 MNHEY, CDR2 SMNVEV (reference sequence). With 1 base removed from V and 6 bases from J, the gap between germline ends came to 9 bases. This CDR3 has 13 amino acids. The CDR3 loop is CASSLLGINGYTF. The CDR3 DNA is TGTGCCAGCAGTTTATTAGGCATCAATGGCTACACCTTC.

This clonotype was counted only a few times. DNA for the CDR3: TGCAGTGCCCAAAGAAGTACAGGGGGCAACTATGGCTACACCTTC. Amino acid sequence: CSAQRSTGGNYGYTF. V is TRBV20-1 and J is TRBJ1-2, with 9 bases lining up with TRBD1. The CDR3 sequence is 15 residues long. The V and J ends lost 6 bases and 2 bases, in that order; junction bases with no gene match: 10. CDR1 DFQATT and CDR2 SNEGSKA come from the germline V gene (reference sequence).

The V gene is TRBV18, the J gene TRBJ1-2; D perhaps matches TRBD1 (6 bases). Germline-derived CDR1 and CDR2 are KGHSH and LQKENI. CDR3 size: 13 residues. V was clipped by 2 bases and J by 8 bases, with 12 bases between them. The CDR3 nucleotides are TGTGCCAGCTCACCAATGGGGGCAGAAGGCTACACCTTC. Protein product: CASSPMGAEGYTF.

The chain carries TRBV2 and TRBJ2-1; a weak D match, TRBD2 (6 bases). This CDR3 region has 13 residues. Trimming cost V 2 bases and J 10 bases, with 12 bases left between them. Germline values: CDR1 SNHLY, CDR2 FYNNEI. The CDR3 region has the DNA TGTGCCAGCAGTGAAAGGCCGGAGGGGGAGCAGTTCTTC. It specifies CASSERPEGEQFF.

The CDR3 region has the DNA TGTGCCAGCTCCGGGACAAGAATCTACGAGCAGTACTTC. This gives the protein CASSGTRIYEQYF. The chain links TRBV7-9 to TRBJ2-7, with D perhaps matching TRBD1 (6 bases). Germline CDR1 and CDR2: SEHNR and FQNEAQ (reference sequence). V lost 8 bases and J lost 3, with 14 bases in between. The CDR3 loop spans 13 amino acids.

This clonotype was seen once. This chain joins TRBV20-1 and TRBJ2-4; 9 nucleotides line up with TRBD2. Trimming cost V 4 bases and J 1 base; bases outside gene matches: 5. Germline CDR1 reads DFQATT; CDR2 reads SNEGSKA (reference sequence). The CDR3 is 15 residues long. The CDR3 loop reads CSATISGGAKNIQYF. In DNA form, the CDR3 reads TGCAGTGCTACTATCAGCGGGGGGGCCAAAAACATTCAGTACTTC.

The gene calls are TRBV7-9 and TRBJ1-2, with a possible D match to TRBD1 (5 bases). This CDR3 spans 15 amino acids. Germline V gives CDR1 SEHNR, CDR2 FQNEAQ (reference sequence). The V gene lost 7 bases and the J gene lost 4 bases, with 19 bases spanning the gap. CDR3 amino acids: CASMHPLGGFYGYTF. For the CDR3, the DNA is TGTGCCAGCATGCACCCCCTCGGGGGGTTCTATGGCTACACCTTC.

The rearrangement joins TRBV20-1 to TRBJ2-5; 11 positions match TRBD2. Germline CDR1 DFQATT, CDR2 SNEGSKA (reference sequence). The CDR3 sequence is 15 residues long. The ends lost 3 bases at V and 2 bases at J; junction bases unmatched: 5. This chain's CDR3 is CSARVAGGRQETQYF. CDR3 nucleotide sequence: TGCAGTGCTAGGGTAGCGGGGGGGCGTCAAGAGACCCAGTACTTC.

This chain links TRBV27 with TRBJ2-2; D is unclear. The V gene lost 2 bases and the J gene lost 5 bases, with 6 bases spanning the gap. The CDR3 contains 13 residues. The germline V gene has CDR1 MNHEY and CDR2 SMNVEV (reference sequence). Here the CDR3 DNA reads TGTGCCAGCAGTTTAGTGGGGACCGGGGAGCTGTTTTTT. As protein: CASSLVGTGELFF.

This clonotype occurred a few times. The genes are TRBV7-9 and TRBJ1-1, with unresolved D. The germline V gene has CDR1 SEHNR and CDR2 FQNEAQ (reference sequence). The germline V and J ends were trimmed by 1 base and 4 bases, with 4 bases remaining between them. This CDR3 is 12 amino acids long. For the CDR3, the DNA is TGTGCCAGCAGCTTAGATGGCACTGAAGCTTTCTTT. Protein: CASSLDGTEAFF.

This chain joins TRBV30 and TRBJ2-5; D remains ambiguous. This CDR3 has 12 residues. V was shortened by 2 bases and J by 1 base, with 5 bases between the two germline ends. In germline, CDR1 is GTSNPN, CDR2 SVGIG (reference sequence). CDR3 nucleotides: TGTGCCTGGAGTTCCGTCCAAGAGACCCAGTACTTC. Translating gives CAWSSVQETQYF.

This chain uses TRBV19 with TRBJ1-5, with TRBD1 as a possible D gene (6 bases). The germline V and J ends were trimmed by 8 bases and 2 bases, with 16 bases remaining between them. This CDR3 spans 15 amino acids. The germline gives CDR1 LNHDA, CDR2 SQIVND (reference sequence). CDR3 sequence reads: CASGAGGGGNQPQHF. The DNA of the CDR3 is TGTGCCAGTGGGGCGGGGGGCGGTGGCAATCAGCCCCAGCATTTT. Full variable domain (rest looked up from reference TRBV19 and TRBJ1-5): DGGITQSPKYLFRKEGQNVTLSCEQNLNHDAMYWYRQDPGQGLRLIYYSQIVNDFQKGDIAEGYSVSREKKESFPLTVTSAQKNPTAFYLCASGAGGGGNQPQHFGDGTRLSIL.

The chain links TRBV11-2 to TRBJ1-6, with unresolved D. V was trimmed by 5 bases and J by 6 bases, leaving 11 bases between them. The germline gives CDR1 SGHAT, CDR2 FQNNGV. CDR3 size: 14 residues. The CDR3 loop reads CASSPLSLNSPLHF. In nucleotides, the CDR3 is TGTGCCAGCAGCCCCCTCAGCCTTAATTCACCCCTCCACTTT.

This clonotype was detected a few times. The chain carries TRBV7-8 and TRBJ1-1; D not certain. V lost 3 bases, J lost 4 bases, and 12 bases lay in between. The CDR3 is 14 residues long. Per germline, CDR1 SGHVS and CDR2 FQNEAQ. The DNA of the CDR3 is TGTGCCAGCAGCTTTACTGACGGAGCCACTGAAGCTTTCTTT. Its translation: CASSFTDGATEAFF.

The chain carries TRBV2 and TRBJ1-1; no firm D call. The CDR3 extends over 15 amino acids. Germline V CDR1 and CDR2: SNHLY, FYNNEI. Trimming left V 3 bases short and J 1 base short, with 12 bases between. CDR3 protein: CASSDLQTPNTEAFF. CDR3 sequence (DNA): TGTGCCAGCAGTGATCTACAGACTCCGAACACTGAAGCTTTCTTT.

Only a few counts were recorded for this clonotype. V and J are TRBV30 and TRBJ1-5, with a possible D match to TRBD1 (5 bases). V was trimmed by 4 bases and J by 7 bases, leaving 14 bases between them. This CDR3 is 13 amino acids long. CDR1 is GTSNPN, CDR2 SVGIG, per germline (reference sequence). The CDR3 loop is CAWTGQGEQPQHF. DNA for the CDR3: TGTGCCTGGACTGGGCAGGGAGAACAGCCCCAGCATTTT.

This clonotype appeared a few times. V and J are TRBV20-1 and TRBJ2-3; D gene ambiguous. The germline CDR1 and CDR2 sequences are DFQATT and SNEGSKA (reference sequence). V lost 4 bases to trimming and J lost 4 bases, with 9 bases between them. This CDR3 is built from 12 residues. The CDR3 nucleotides read TGCAGTGCTAACGACTTGTCAGATACGCAGTATTTT. Protein product: CSANDLSDTQYF.

The chain combines TRBV6-5 with TRBJ2-5; D assignment may be TRBD1 or TRBD2 (5 bases each). Germline V gives CDR1 MNHEY, CDR2 SVGAGI. CDR3 size: 14 residues. V lost 2 bases and J 5 bases, leaving 12 bases between the germline ends. Here the CDR3 reads CASSYIGTTETQYF. CDR3 bases: TGTGCCAGCAGTTACATCGGGACGACGGAGACCCAGTACTTC.

This clonotype was seen a few times. The rearrangement uses TRBV5-4 and TRBJ1-2; no clear D. CDR1 SGHNT and CDR2 YYREEE come from the germline V gene (reference sequence). V lost 0 bases to trimming and J lost 0 bases, with 6 bases between them. The CDR3 contains 14 residues. Written as DNA, the CDR3 is TGTGCCAGCAGCTTGGGTGGGACTAACTATGGCTACACCTTC. It encodes CASSLGGTNYGYTF.

CDR3 coding DNA: TGTGCCAGCAGCGCTCGCGGACAATTTAATGGCTACACCTTC. Its protein product is CASSARGQFNGYTF. The chain carries TRBV9 and TRBJ1-2; weak D call: TRBD1 (5 bases). The CDR3 is 14 residues long. Per the germline V gene, CDR1 is SGDLS and CDR2 is YYNGEE. V was pared by 3 bases and J by 6 bases, with 15 bases between.

The chain has TRBV4-1 and TRBJ1-5; D is undetermined. The germline V gene encodes CDR1 MGHRA and CDR2 YSYEKL. With 0 bases removed from V and 0 bases from J, the gap between germline ends came to 6 bases. CDR3 length: 15 amino acids. CDR3 sequence: CASSQDWNSNQPQHF. CDR3 sequence (DNA): TGCGCCAGCAGCCAAGATTGGAATAGCAATCAGCCCCAGCATTTT.

This clonotype was recorded a few times. The chain recombines TRBV10-3 with TRBJ2-1; possibly TRBD2 for D (5 bases). V lost 0 bases and J 6 bases, leaving 12 bases between the germline ends. The germline CDR1 and CDR2 sequences are ENHRY and SYGVKD. This CDR3 has 15 amino acids. This CDR3 is CAISESSAGSNEQFF. DNA for the CDR3: TGTGCCATCAGTGAGTCAAGCGCGGGCTCCAATGAGCAGTTCTTC.

This clonotype was counted once. V and J are TRBV2 and TRBJ1-6; D gene ambiguous. Between the trimmed V and J ends, which lost 3 bases and 9 bases, there was a span of 15 bases. This CDR3 is built from 15 residues. Per germline, CDR1 SNHLY and CDR2 FYNNEI. The CDR3: CASSEEVGYGSPLHF. The CDR3 DNA reads TGTGCCAGCAGTGAGGAAGTCGGGTATGGTTCACCCCTCCACTTT.

The chain recombines TRBV9 with TRBJ1-2, with D maybe TRBD1 (6 bases). The germline V gene encodes CDR1 SGDLS and CDR2 YYNGEE. This CDR3 region has 15 residues. Trimming shortened V by 0 bases and J by 8 bases, and 17 bases separated the two germline ends. CDR3 DNA: TGTGCCAGCAGCGTAGCTGAGGGGGGATTTGGAGGCTACACCTTC. Its protein product is CASSVAEGGFGGYTF.

V and J are TRBV6-4 and TRBJ1-1, with no clear D. The germline V and J ends were trimmed by 6 bases and 1 base, with 15 bases remaining between them. Germline CDR1 reads MRHNA; CDR2 reads SNTAGT. The CDR3 loop spans 15 amino acids. The CDR3 coding sequence is TGTGCCAGCAGAGGATATAGGGATCGGAACACTGAAGCTTTCTTT. Translating gives CASRGYRDRNTEAFF.

The chain is built from TRBV5-1 and TRBJ2-5; possible D gene TRBD1, 5 bases. This CDR3 has 15 residues. Germline lookup yields CDR1 SGHRS and CDR2 YFSETQ. V was clipped by 0 bases and J by 2 bases, with 11 bases between them. The CDR3 DNA reads as TGCGCCAGCAGCTTGGCCCTACAGGATCAAGAGACCCAGTACTTC. Residues: CASSLALQDQETQYF.

This chain joins TRBV6-1 and TRBJ2-1, with 10 bases aligning to TRBD2. CDR1 is MNHNS, CDR2 SASEGT, per germline. The J segment lost 9 bases and the V segment lost 4 bases, leaving 9 bases of the junction unmatched. The length of the CDR3 is 15 residues. The CDR3 DNA follows: TGTGCCAGCAGTGCGGCGAGCGGGGGGGCGATTGAGCAGTTCTTC. Encoded protein: CASSAASGGAIEQFF.

The chain uses TRBV19 and TRBJ1-5; D ambiguous. CDR3 length: 12 amino acids. The V end lost 4 bases, the J end lost 5 bases, and 6 bases lay between the germline ends. Germline V gene data show CDR1 as LNHDA and CDR2 as SQIVND (reference sequence). The CDR3 spells CASSTLYQPQHF. The CDR3 DNA sequence: TGTGCCAGTAGTACCCTCTATCAGCCCCAGCATTTT. Full variable domain (missing parts from reference TRBV19 and TRBJ1-5): DGGITQSPKYLFRKEGQNVTLSCEQNLNHDAMYWYRQDPGQGLRLIYYSQIVNDFQKGDIAEGYSVSREKKESFPLTVTSAQKNPTAFYLCASSTLYQPQHFGDGTRLSIL.